A single count supports the clone carrying this TCR beta chain. As yet, its antigen is unknown. Naive CD8 T cells were picked out by sorting for CD8+CD4-CCR7+CD45RA+. TCRdb recomputed calls from the PCR reads with MiXCR, one row per CDR3 protein. The repertoire holds 50,000 to 70,000 distinct CDR3 sequences, with around a sixth as singletons. The sample comes from a study of molecular identifiers for immune sequencing clone quantification. Study conclusions and caveats: Underestimation of highly expanded clone sizes could arise where identical TCR molecules share a barcode. Clones carrying above 20 RNA copies accounted for over 99% of effector molecules, under 1% in naive cells.

This CDR3 has 15 amino acids. The clonotype originates from a human donor in good health. Some libraries in this study had Jurkat cell RNA spiked in. V gene TRBV21-1 combines with J gene TRBJ2-7; the table's TRBD2 call for D was not verified on the DNA. TRBV21-1 is classified as a pseudogene. Material: naive CD8+ T cells from blood, with Jurkat cell RNA spiked in. The subset denotes: FACS-sorted CD8+CD4-CCR7+CD45RA+ naive T cells. CDR3 in amino acids: CASSTTGPPEGEQYF. In DNA, the CDR3 is TGTGCCAGCAGCACGACCGGGCCCCCCGAGGGCGAGCAGTACTTC.